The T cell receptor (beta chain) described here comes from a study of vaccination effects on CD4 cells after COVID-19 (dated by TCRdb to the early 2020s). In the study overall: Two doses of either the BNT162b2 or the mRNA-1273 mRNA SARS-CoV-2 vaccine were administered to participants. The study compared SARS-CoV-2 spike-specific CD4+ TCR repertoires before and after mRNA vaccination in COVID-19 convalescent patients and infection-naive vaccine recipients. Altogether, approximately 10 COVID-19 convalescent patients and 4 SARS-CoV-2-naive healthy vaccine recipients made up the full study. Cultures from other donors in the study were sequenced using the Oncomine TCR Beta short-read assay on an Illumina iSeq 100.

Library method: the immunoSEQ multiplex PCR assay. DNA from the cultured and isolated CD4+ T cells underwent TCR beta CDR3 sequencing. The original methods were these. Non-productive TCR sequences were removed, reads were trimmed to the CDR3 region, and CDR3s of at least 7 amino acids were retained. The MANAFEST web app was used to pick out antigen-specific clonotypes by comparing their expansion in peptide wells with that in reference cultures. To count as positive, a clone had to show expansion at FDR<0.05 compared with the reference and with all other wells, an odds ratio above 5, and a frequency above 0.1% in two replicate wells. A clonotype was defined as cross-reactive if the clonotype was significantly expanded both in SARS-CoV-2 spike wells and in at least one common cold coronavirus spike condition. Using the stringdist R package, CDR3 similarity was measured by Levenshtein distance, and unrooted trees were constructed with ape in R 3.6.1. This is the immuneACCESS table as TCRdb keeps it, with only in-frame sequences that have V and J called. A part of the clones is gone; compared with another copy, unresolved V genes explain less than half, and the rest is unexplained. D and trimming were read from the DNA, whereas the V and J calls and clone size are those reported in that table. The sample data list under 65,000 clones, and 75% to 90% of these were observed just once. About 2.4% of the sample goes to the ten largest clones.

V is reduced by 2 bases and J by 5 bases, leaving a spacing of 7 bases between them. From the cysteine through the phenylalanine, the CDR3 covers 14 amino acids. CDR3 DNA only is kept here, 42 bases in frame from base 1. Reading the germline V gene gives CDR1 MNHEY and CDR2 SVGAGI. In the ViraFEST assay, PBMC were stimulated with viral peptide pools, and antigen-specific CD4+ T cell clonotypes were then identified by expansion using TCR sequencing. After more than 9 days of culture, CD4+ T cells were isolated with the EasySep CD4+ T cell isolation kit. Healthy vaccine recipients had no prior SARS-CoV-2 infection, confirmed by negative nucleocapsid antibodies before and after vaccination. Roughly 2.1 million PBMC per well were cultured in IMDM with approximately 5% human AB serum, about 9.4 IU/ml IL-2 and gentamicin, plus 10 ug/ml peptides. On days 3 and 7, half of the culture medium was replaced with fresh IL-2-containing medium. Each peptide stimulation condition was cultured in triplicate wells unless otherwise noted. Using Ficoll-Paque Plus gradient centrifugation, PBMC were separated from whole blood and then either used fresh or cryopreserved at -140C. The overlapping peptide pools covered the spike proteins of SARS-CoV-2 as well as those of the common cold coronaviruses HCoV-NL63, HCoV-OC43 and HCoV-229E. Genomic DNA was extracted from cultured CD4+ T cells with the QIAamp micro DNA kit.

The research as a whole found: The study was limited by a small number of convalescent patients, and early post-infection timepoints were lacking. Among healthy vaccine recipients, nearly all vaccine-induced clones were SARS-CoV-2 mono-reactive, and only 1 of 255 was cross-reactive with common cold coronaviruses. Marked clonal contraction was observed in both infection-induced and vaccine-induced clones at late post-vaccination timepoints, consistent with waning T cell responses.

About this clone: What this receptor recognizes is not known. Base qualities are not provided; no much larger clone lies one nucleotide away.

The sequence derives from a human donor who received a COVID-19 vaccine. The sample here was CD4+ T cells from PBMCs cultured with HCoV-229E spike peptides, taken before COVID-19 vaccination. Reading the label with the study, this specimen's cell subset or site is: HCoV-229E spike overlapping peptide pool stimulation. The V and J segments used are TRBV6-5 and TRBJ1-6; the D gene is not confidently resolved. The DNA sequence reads TGTGCCAGCAGTTACGAGGAAAATAATTCACCCCTCCACTTT. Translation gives CASSYEENNSPLHF.